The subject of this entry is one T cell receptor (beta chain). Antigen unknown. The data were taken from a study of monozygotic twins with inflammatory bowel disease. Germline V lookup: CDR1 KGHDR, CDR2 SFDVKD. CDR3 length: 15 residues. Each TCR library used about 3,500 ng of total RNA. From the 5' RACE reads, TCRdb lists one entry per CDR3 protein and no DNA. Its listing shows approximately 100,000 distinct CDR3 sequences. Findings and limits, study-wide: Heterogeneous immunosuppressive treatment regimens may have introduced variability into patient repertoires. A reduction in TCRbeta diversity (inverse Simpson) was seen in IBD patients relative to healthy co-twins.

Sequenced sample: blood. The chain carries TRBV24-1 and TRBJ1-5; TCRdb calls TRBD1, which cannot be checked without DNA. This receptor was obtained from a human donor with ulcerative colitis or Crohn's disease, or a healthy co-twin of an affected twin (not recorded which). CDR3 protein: CATSDIRDPYQPQHF.